One sample yielded the 18 T cell receptor beta chains listed below, sequenced in a study of T cells in Graves' hyperthyroidism and ophthalmopathy. What was amplified from RNA transcripts were TCR beta CDR3 regions. The HTBI set primed first-round TCR CDR3 RT-PCR. TCRdb re-called the multiplex PCR reads through MiXCR, storing one row per CDR3 protein. The sample comprises roughly 500,000 distinct CDR3 sequences, roughly a quarter of which are singletons, and over 9% rests with the top ten. The sequenced material came from blood. The receptors come from a woman aged 25 to 45 with Graves' ophthalmopathy.

This clonotype came up many times. The chain has TRBV10-3 and TRBJ2-3; no clear D. The CDR3 totals 13 residues. CDR1 and CDR2 from the germline V gene are ENHRY and SYGVKD. V was shortened by 6 bases and J by 0 bases, with 7 bases between the two germline ends. Written as DNA, the CDR3 is TGTGCCATCAGCCCCTTAAGCACAGATACGCAGTATTTT. It encodes CAISPLSTDTQYF.

The chain has TRBV5-1 and TRBJ1-1, with a weak D call TRBD1 (6 bases). Germline CDR1 is SGHRS and CDR2 is YFSETQ. CDR3 size: 12 residues. V dropped 3 bases and J dropped 11 bases, with 14 bases sitting between them. The DNA for the CDR3 is TGCGCCAGCAGCTGGGGGGGCAGAGACGCTTTCTTT. Encoded protein: CASSWGGRDAFF.

This clonotype was seen at least ten times. The chain links TRBV7-2 to TRBJ2-4, with TRBD1 as a possible D gene (6 bases). The V gene lost 5 bases and the J gene lost 5 bases, with 10 bases spanning the gap. The CDR3 covers 13 residues. Germline V lookup: CDR1 SGHTA, CDR2 FQGNSA. CDR3 region: CASSLGQQNIQYF. The CDR3 region has the DNA TGTGCCAGCAGCCTCGGACAGCAAAACATTCAGTACTTC.

This clonotype showed up just once. CDR3 in DNA: TGTGCCAGCACGCCAGGGTTCGACACTGAAGCTTTCTTT. Its translation is CASTPGFDTEAFF. The chain joins TRBV12-3 or TRBV12-4 to TRBJ1-1; tentatively, D is TRBD1 (5 bases). V gave up 7 bases and J gave up 3 bases, with 12 bases separating them. The CDR3 contains 13 residues.

The chain joins TRBV11-1 to TRBJ2-7; 11 bases fit TRBD2. Germline CDR1 SGHAT, CDR2 FQDESV (reference sequence). V dropped 5 bases and J dropped 0; count of bases not matched to a gene: 9. CDR3 length equals 17 residues. CDR3 sequence reads: CASSPLAGGSSSYEQYF. CDR3 bases: TGTGCCAGCAGCCCTCTAGCGGGGGGATCAAGCTCCTACGAGCAGTACTTC.

Ten or more counts support this clonotype. The V and J genes are TRBV27 and TRBJ2-7; D not resolved. Germline V gene sequence: CDR1 MNHEY, CDR2 SMNVEV (reference sequence). V lost 7 bases and J 6 bases, leaving 16 bases between the germline ends. The CDR3 consists of 13 residues. CDR3 sequence (DNA): TGTGCCAGCACCACCCGAGTGGGGTTCGAGCAGTACTTC. This gives the protein CASTTRVGFEQYF.

In this sample, this clonotype turned up many times. This chain joins TRBV2 and TRBJ2-7, with D unresolved. Trimming took off 3 bases at V and 1 base at J, with 7 bases between the two ends. Germline loops: CDR1 SNHLY, CDR2 FYNNEI. The CDR3 has 13 amino acids. The DNA for the CDR3 is TGTGCCAGCAGTGACACTCTTTCCTACGAGCAGTACTTC. Amino acids: CASSDTLSYEQYF.

This clonotype was counted between two and nine times. This rearrangement joins TRBV6-1 to TRBJ1-5; D call uncertain. CDR3 length: 15 amino acids. CDR1 is MNHNS and CDR2 is SASEGT in the germline V gene. Trimming removed 1 base at V and 2 bases at J, with 9 bases between. CDR3 bases: TGTGCCAGCAGTGAAGTGGGTGGCGGCAATCAGCCCCAGCATTTT. It yields the protein CASSEVGGGNQPQHF.

The V call is TRBV20-1, the J call TRBJ1-2; TRBD1 matches at 9 bases. Germline CDR1 reads DFQATT; CDR2 reads SNEGSKA (reference sequence). With V trimmed by 2 bases and J by 4 bases, 2 bases remained unmatched. This CDR3 has 13 residues. CDR3 bases: TGCAGTGCTAGATTGGACAGGGGCTATGGCTACACCTTC. This encodes CSARLDRGYGYTF.

This clonotype was observed many times. The V and J genes are TRBV28 and TRBJ2-7; 10 positions match TRBD1. The V gene end was trimmed by 8 bases and the J gene end by 3 bases; junction bases not matched to a gene: 10. The CDR3 is 15 residues long. Per the germline V gene, CDR1 is MDHEN and CDR2 is SYDVKM. CDR3 amino acids: CASGQPGQGSYEQYF. The CDR3 DNA is TGTGCCAGCGGCCAGCCGGGACAGGGGAGCTACGAGCAGTACTTC. The full variable domain, its missing parts supplied by reference TRBV28 and TRBJ2-7, is DVKVTQSSRYLVKRTGEKVFLECVQDMDHENMFWYRQDPGLGLRLIYFSYDVKMKEKGDIPEGYSVSREKKERFSLILESASTNQTSMYLCASGQPGQGSYEQYFGPGTRLTVT.

This clonotype has a count of ten or more. This sequence joins TRBV10-3 and TRBJ1-1; D possibly corresponds to TRBD1 (6 bases). Trimming left V 4 bases short and J 0 bases short, with 9 bases between. Germline CDR1 ENHRY, CDR2 SYGVKD. The length of the CDR3 is 14 residues. CDR3 loop: CAISGQAMNTEAFF. The DNA of the CDR3 is TGTGCCATCAGTGGACAGGCAATGAACACTGAAGCTTTCTTT.

This clonotype was counted ten times or more. The chain joins TRBV11-1 to TRBJ1-1; D not resolved. CDR3 length: 15 residues. CDR1 and CDR2 (germline): SGHAT, FQDESV (reference sequence). Trimming removed 3 bases at V and 0 bases at J, with 11 bases between. This chain's CDR3 is CASSFQTGMNTEAFF. The CDR3 DNA sequence: TGTGCCAGCAGCTTCCAAACGGGCATGAACACTGAAGCTTTCTTT. Full variable domain (remainder filled in from reference TRBV11-1 and TRBJ1-1): EAEVAQSPRYKITEKSQAVAFWCDPISGHATLYWYRQILGQGPELLVQFQDESVVDDSQLPKDRFSAERLKGVDSTLKIQPAELGDSAMYLCASSFQTGMNTEAFFGQGTRLTVV.

This clonotype was found many times. The chain joins TRBV5-1 to TRBJ1-2, with a weak D call TRBD1 (5 bases). V lost 3 bases, J lost 4 bases, and 10 bases lay in between. CDR3 length: 13 residues. CDR1 and CDR2 (germline): SGHRS, YFSETQ. The CDR3, as DNA: TGCGCCAGCAGCTCCGGGACGATCTATGGCTACACCTTC. Translated: CASSSGTIYGYTF.

The J gene is TRBJ2-7, the V gene TRBV18; D is undetermined. In germline, CDR1 is KGHSH, CDR2 LQKENI. There are 16 residues in the CDR3. V was shortened by 3 bases and J by 3 bases, with 18 bases between the two germline ends. CDR3: CASSPTPGRVFYEQYF. The DNA for the CDR3 is TGTGCCAGCTCACCTACCCCCGGACGGGTTTTCTACGAGCAGTACTTC.

This clonotype was recorded many times. The V gene is TRBV27, the J gene TRBJ1-1; possible D gene TRBD1, 6 bases. This CDR3 region has 16 residues. Trimming pared 2 bases from V and 2 bases from J, leaving 15 bases between. CDR1 and CDR2 from the germline V gene are MNHEY and SMNVEV (reference sequence). CDR3 sequence: CASSLLPGTLNTEAFF. CDR3 sequence (DNA): TGTGCCAGCAGTTTACTCCCCGGGACACTCAACACTGAAGCTTTCTTT.

This clonotype has ten or more counts. The chain joins TRBV4-2 to TRBJ2-5; D might be TRBD1 or TRBD2, each matching 6 bases. Germline V gives CDR1 LGHNA, CDR2 YNFKEQ. V was pared by 4 bases and J by 4 bases, with 16 bases between. The CDR3 extends over 15 amino acids. CDR3 sequence reads: CASSPSGGPGETQYF. DNA for the CDR3: TGTGCCAGCAGCCCAAGTGGGGGGCCGGGAGAGACCCAGTACTTC.

This clonotype was counted ten times or more. The V gene is TRBV12-3 or TRBV12-4, the J gene TRBJ1-2, with D maybe TRBD1 (5 bases). The CDR3 runs to 15 residues. Between the trimmed V and J ends, which lost 1 base and 0 bases, there was a span of 9 bases. The CDR3 bases are TGTGCCAGCAGTTTAGGGGACGGAGCTAACTATGGCTACACCTTC. Translation gives CASSLGDGANYGYTF.

The CDR3 region has the DNA TGTGCCAGCAGCTTAGTTCGAGGGAGTAGCAATCAGCCCCAGCATTTT. Amino acid sequence: CASSLVRGSSNQPQHF. The rearrangement links TRBV11-2 to TRBJ1-5; no definite D call. Trimming left V 1 base short and J 0 bases short, with 10 bases between. Germline V lookup: CDR1 SGHAT, CDR2 FQNNGV. There are 16 residues in the CDR3. Combining the CDR3 with reference TRBV11-2 and TRBJ1-5 gives the whole variable domain EAGVAQSPRYKIIEKRQSVAFWCNPISGHATLYWYQQILGQGPKLLIQFQNNGVVDDSQLPKDRFSAERLKGVDSTLKIQPAKLEDSAVYLCASSLVRGSSNQPQHFGDGTRLSIL.